These 17 T cell receptor beta chains originate from one sample sequenced in a study of blood T cell repertoires in COVID-19. This table comes from immunoSEQ multiplex PCR, and its TCRdb copy is limited to in-frame clones, with some not included. The sample carries about 150,000 clones, 75% to 85% recorded once. What was sequenced was peripheral blood. All receptors derive from a woman aged 55-70 years with COVID-19, enrolled during active disease.

This clone was detected a few times. The J gene is TRBJ2-1, the V gene TRBV30, with a tentative D call TRBD1 (5 bases). Germline assignment: CDR1 GTSNPN and CDR2 SVGIG (reference sequence). The CDR3 length is 14 residues. V lost 3 bases, J lost 8 bases, and 17 bases lay in between. The CDR3 DNA reads TGTGCCTGGAGAGGAGACAGTAGACCGCATGAGCAGTTCTTC. It yields the protein CAWRGDSRPHEQFF.

The chain uses TRBV6-5 and TRBJ2-1, with TRBD1 matching 7 bases. There are 14 residues in the CDR3. V was pared by 6 bases and J by 4 bases, with 6 bases of the junction left unmatched. Looked up from germline, CDR1 is MNHEY and CDR2 is SVGAGI. CDR3 sequence: CASSGTEFYNEQFF. The CDR3 DNA sequence: TGTGCCAGCAGCGGGACAGAATTTTACAATGAGCAGTTCTTC.

The genes are TRBV2 and TRBJ1-2, with TRBD1 matching over 7 bases. V was clipped by 6 bases and J by 6 bases; unmatched bases: 10. Germline V lookup: CDR1 SNHLY, CDR2 FYNNEI. This CDR3 region has 14 residues. CDR3 nucleotides: TGTGCCAGCAGGGTGACAGGGAGACAGGATGGCTACACCTTC. Protein sequence: CASRVTGRQDGYTF.

The chain couples TRBV12-3 or TRBV12-4 to TRBJ1-1; D might be TRBD1 (5 bases). This CDR3 region has 13 residues. Trimming shortened V by 7 bases and J by 5 bases, and 14 bases separated the two germline ends. CDR3 protein: CASTSFKGTEAFF. The CDR3 DNA reads TGTGCCAGCACCTCCTTTAAGGGGACTGAAGCTTTCTTT.

V gene TRBV5-1 combines with J gene TRBJ1-3, with D hard to call. Germline CDR1 SGHRS, CDR2 YFSETQ. Trimming removed 0 bases from V and 1 base from J, with 8 bases in between. CDR3 length: 15 residues. CDR3 DNA sequence: TGCGCCAGCAGCTTGGAGCCAGGTTCTGGAAACACCATATATTTT. This encodes CASSLEPGSGNTIYF.

The chain links TRBV11-2 to TRBJ2-7; TRBD2 might be the D (5 bases). Germline loops: CDR1 SGHAT, CDR2 FQNNGV. V was cut by 4 bases and J by 2 bases, with 12 bases left in between. The length of the CDR3 is 14 residues. The DNA for the CDR3 is TGTGCCAGCAGCTCTCCCGGGAACCCCTACGAGCAGTACTTC. Protein sequence: CASSSPGNPYEQYF.

The chain recombines TRBV13 with TRBJ1-1, with D unresolved. Per germline, CDR1 PRHDT and CDR2 FYEKMQ (reference sequence). The germline V and J ends were trimmed by 4 bases and 1 base, with 19 bases remaining between them. The CDR3 extends over 17 amino acids. CDR3 DNA: TGTGCCAGCAGCTACGGCCGCTCTGAAAGGAGGAACACTGAAGCTTTCTTT. It encodes CASSYGRSERRNTEAFF.

The genes are TRBV6-5 and TRBJ1-3, with D possibly being TRBD1 (6 bases). Trimming cost V 7 bases and J 2 bases, with 12 bases left between them. The CDR3 is made up of 14 amino acids. Germline assignment: CDR1 MNHEY and CDR2 SVGAGI. CDR3 bases: TGTGCCAGCACCACAGGGAGCACTGGAAACACCATATATTTT. Translation: CASTTGSTGNTIYF.

The J gene is TRBJ2-3, the V gene TRBV6-2 or TRBV6-3, with TRBD1 matching 7 bases. The germline V gene encodes CDR1 MNHEY and CDR2 SVGEGT. The CDR3 has 14 amino acids. The V gene end was trimmed by 6 bases and the J gene end by 2 bases; junction bases not matched to a gene: 5. The CDR3 spells CASSSGQYTDTQYF. Here the CDR3 DNA reads TGTGCCAGCAGCTCGGGACAGTACACAGATACGCAGTATTTT.

This chain connects TRBV5-1 to TRBJ2-2; 13 bases are a match to TRBD2. J gave up 7 bases and V 9 bases, and 6 bases lay outside the gene matches. Germline values: CDR1 SGHRS, CDR2 YFSETQ. The CDR3 is made up of 14 amino acids. The CDR3 DNA reads as TGCGCCACCGGACTAGCGGGAGTGGGCGGGGAGCTGTTTTTT. Translation: CATGLAGVGGELFF.

The rearrangement uses TRBV14 and TRBJ2-7; 7 nucleotides agree with TRBD2. The CDR3 is 19 amino acids. The germline V gene has CDR1 SGHDN and CDR2 FVKESK. V lost 1 base to trimming and J lost 2 bases; unmatched junction nucleotides: 17. CDR3 protein: CASSQVSPSGIFRTYEQYF. DNA for the CDR3: TGTGCCAGCAGCCAAGTTTCTCCTAGCGGAATCTTCCGCACCTACGAGCAGTACTTC.

V is TRBV29-1 and J is TRBJ2-1, with 7 positions matching TRBD2. The CDR3 runs 14 residues. V lost 5 bases and J lost 4; bases outside the gene matches: 8. CDR1 and CDR2 (germline): SQVTM, ANQGSEA. The CDR3 is CSVPRGSGYNEQFF. DNA of the CDR3: TGCAGCGTTCCCCGCGGGAGTGGGTACAATGAGCAGTTCTTC.

The rearrangement links TRBV27 to TRBJ2-1; D is ambiguous. Germline V gives CDR1 MNHEY, CDR2 SMNVEV (reference sequence). The CDR3 runs 14 residues. The V end lost 5 bases, the J end lost 2 bases, and 10 bases lay between the germline ends. This chain's CDR3 is CASSRLEAYNEQFF. As DNA, the CDR3 is TGTGCCAGCAGTCGACTGGAAGCCTACAATGAGCAGTTCTTC.

The genes are TRBV3-1 (or the pseudogene TRBV3-2) and TRBJ2-2, with a tentative D call TRBD2 (5 bases). V lost 1 base and J 1 base, leaving 7 bases between the germline ends. Per germline, CDR1 LGHDT and CDR2 YNNKEL (reference sequence). This CDR3 has 15 amino acids. The CDR3 spells CASSQVGRNTGELFF. CDR3 nucleotides: TGTGCCAGCAGCCAAGTTGGGAGGAACACCGGGGAGCTGTTTTTT.

V is TRBV6-6 and J is TRBJ1-2; TRBD1 might be the D (6 bases). From germline, CDR1 is MNHNY and CDR2 SVGAGI (reference sequence). CDR3 length: 14 amino acids. Trimming left V 2 bases short and J 4 bases short, with 11 bases between. This CDR3 reads CASSYAGESYGYTF. The CDR3 DNA reads as TGTGCCAGCAGTTACGCAGGGGAGAGCTATGGCTACACCTTC.

With regard to this clone: The sample holds other DNA sequences that translate to the same CDR3. The chain uses TRBV6-5 and TRBJ1-2; 10 bases match TRBD1. The CDR3 is 16 residues long. Trimming removed 2 bases from V and 2 bases from J; junction bases left unmatched: 5. Per germline, CDR1 MNHEY and CDR2 SVGAGI. Here the CDR3 reads CASSYIRTGGNYGYTF. Written as DNA, the CDR3 is TGTGCCAGCAGTTACATACGGACAGGGGGGAACTATGGCTACACCTTC.

The rearrangement links TRBV2 to TRBJ1-5; TRBD1 matches 7 bases. Germline CDR1 reads SNHLY; CDR2 reads FYNNEI. The CDR3 runs 14 residues. The V gene end was trimmed by 6 bases and the J gene end by 0 bases; junction bases not matched to a gene: 2. The CDR3 region is CASRTGLSNQPQHF. CDR3 sequence (DNA): TGTGCCAGCAGGACAGGGCTTAGCAATCAGCCCCAGCATTTT. The whole variable domain, filled in from reference TRBV2 and TRBJ1-5, reads EPEVTQTPSHQVTQMGQEVILRCVPISNHLYFYWYRQILGQKVEFLVSFYNNEISEKSEIFDDQFSVERPDGSNFTLKIRSTKLEDSAMYFCASRTGLSNQPQHFGDGTRLSIL.